Listed here is a single T cell receptor (beta chain). The antigen remains undetermined. The sample comes from a study of cytomegalovirus exposure and HLA in healthy donors. Whole-study results and caveats: V- and J-gene trimming in TCR beta was tied to a missense DCLRE1C variant by an analysis performed later.

PCR involved 60 Vbeta and 13 Jbeta primers. In the authors' methods: Around 80 million unique TCR beta chains, roughly 11 million of them shared, were counted by a later analysis. Generated by immunoSEQ multiplex PCR, the TCRdb table keeps only in-frame clones and is missing some. That table supplies the V and J calls and clone size; D and trimming were determined from the DNA. The repertoire holds about 130,000 clones, with around three quarters as singletons. The sample consisted of PBMCs. This TCR was recovered from a man in his thirties or forties in good health.

CDR3 bases: TGTGCCAGCAGCTTGGGAGCGGGACAAATCACAGATACGCAGTATTTT. Translated, it gives CASSLGAGQITDTQYF. The chain couples TRBV7-9 to TRBJ2-3, with a possible D match to TRBD2 (7 bases). Trimming took 3 bases from V and 2 from J, leaving 15 bases between them. The CDR3 is 16 residues long. The germline V gene has CDR1 SEHNR and CDR2 FQNEAQ (reference sequence). The whole variable domain, remainder taken from reference TRBV7-9 and TRBJ2-3, is DTGVSQNPRHKITKRGQNVTFRCDPISEHNRLYWYRQTLGQGPEFLTYFQNEAQLEKSRLLSDRFSAERPKGSFSTLEIQRTEQGDSAMYLCASSLGAGQITDTQYFGPGTRLTVL.